The clone carrying this T cell receptor (beta chain) was picked up one time. What it binds is unknown. The method was immunoSEQ multiplex PCR; TCRdb's version includes in-frame clones alone and lacks a portion of them. The repertoire holds about 130,000 clones, with around nine tenths as singletons. These data belong to a study of graft-versus-host responses after intestinal transplantation. Study-level background: Every one of the recipients received anti-thymocyte globulin induction and afterwards took tacrolimus and steroids for about 3 years. Broader study findings: In patients with graft-donor T cell macrochimerism, allograft graft-versus-host to host-versus-graft clonal ratios were high.

The length of the CDR3 is 13 residues. Germline CDR1 SNHLY, CDR2 FYNNEI. The V and J ends lost 6 bases and 5 bases, in that order; junction bases with no gene match: 6. Specimen: unstimulated CD4+ T cells sorted from spleen or lymph node cells, collected before intestinal transplant. The genes are TRBV2 and TRBJ1-2; 7 nucleotides line up with TRBD1. This TCR came from a human donor who received an intestinal transplant. The CDR3 nucleotides are TGTGCCAGCAGCAGACAGGGTTCTTATGGCTACACCTTC. Its translation is CASSRQGSYGYTF.